This paragraph covers one TCR beta chain sequence. The germline V gene has CDR1 SGHRS and CDR2 YFSETQ. The CDR3 covers 15 residues. Trimming cost V 0 bases and J 5 bases, with 15 bases left between them. This record comes from a study of T-cell memory formation after mild COVID-19. One entry per CDR3 protein, called by TCRdb with MiXCR from the 5' RACE reads. The sample contains under 400,000 distinct CDR3 sequences, over 20% of which appear only once. The material sequenced was PBMCs or a T cell subset sorted from them (not recorded which). This clonotype was obtained from an adult woman who had mild COVID-19 (a few samples of this study predate the infection). Cell type and time point are not known. The gene calls are TRBV5-1 and TRBJ2-7; D possibly corresponds to TRBD1 (6 bases). The CDR3 reads CASSLAQKDSDEQYF. The DNA of the CDR3 is TGCGCCAGCAGCTTGGCACAAAAGGACAGCGACGAGCAGTACTTC. Full variable domain (missing parts from reference TRBV5-1 and TRBJ2-7): KAGVTQTPRYLIKTRGQQVTLSCSPISGHRSVSWYQQTPGQGLQFLFEYFSETQRNKGNFPGRFSGRQFSNSRSEMNVSTLELGDSALYLCASSLAQKDSDEQYFGPGTRLTVT.